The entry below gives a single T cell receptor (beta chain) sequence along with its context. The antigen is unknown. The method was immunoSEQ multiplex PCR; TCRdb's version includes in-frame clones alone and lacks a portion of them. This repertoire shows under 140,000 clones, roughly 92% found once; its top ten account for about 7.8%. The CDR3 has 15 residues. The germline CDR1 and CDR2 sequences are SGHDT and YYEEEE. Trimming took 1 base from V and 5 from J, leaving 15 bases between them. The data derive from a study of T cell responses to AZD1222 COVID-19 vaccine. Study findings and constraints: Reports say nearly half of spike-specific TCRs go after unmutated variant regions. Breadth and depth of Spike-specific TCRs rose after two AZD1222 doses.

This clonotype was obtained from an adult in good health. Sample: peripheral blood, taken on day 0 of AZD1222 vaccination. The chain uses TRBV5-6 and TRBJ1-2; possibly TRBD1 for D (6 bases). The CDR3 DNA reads TGTGCCAGCAGCTTGACCCCCGGGACACCGTATGGCTACACCTTC. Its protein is CASSLTPGTPYGYTF.